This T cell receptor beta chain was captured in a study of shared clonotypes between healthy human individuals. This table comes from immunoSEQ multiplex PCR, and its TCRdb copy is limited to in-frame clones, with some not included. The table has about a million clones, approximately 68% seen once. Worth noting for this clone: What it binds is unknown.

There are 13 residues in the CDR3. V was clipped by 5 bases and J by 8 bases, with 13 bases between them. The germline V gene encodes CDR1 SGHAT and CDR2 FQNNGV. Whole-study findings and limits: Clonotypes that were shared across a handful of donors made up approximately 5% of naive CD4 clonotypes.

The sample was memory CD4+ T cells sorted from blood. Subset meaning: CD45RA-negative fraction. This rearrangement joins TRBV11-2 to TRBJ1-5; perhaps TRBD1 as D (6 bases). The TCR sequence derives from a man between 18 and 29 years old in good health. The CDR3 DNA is TGTGCCAGCAGCCTACGAAAGGGGGAGCCCCAGCATTTT. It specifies CASSLRKGEPQHF.